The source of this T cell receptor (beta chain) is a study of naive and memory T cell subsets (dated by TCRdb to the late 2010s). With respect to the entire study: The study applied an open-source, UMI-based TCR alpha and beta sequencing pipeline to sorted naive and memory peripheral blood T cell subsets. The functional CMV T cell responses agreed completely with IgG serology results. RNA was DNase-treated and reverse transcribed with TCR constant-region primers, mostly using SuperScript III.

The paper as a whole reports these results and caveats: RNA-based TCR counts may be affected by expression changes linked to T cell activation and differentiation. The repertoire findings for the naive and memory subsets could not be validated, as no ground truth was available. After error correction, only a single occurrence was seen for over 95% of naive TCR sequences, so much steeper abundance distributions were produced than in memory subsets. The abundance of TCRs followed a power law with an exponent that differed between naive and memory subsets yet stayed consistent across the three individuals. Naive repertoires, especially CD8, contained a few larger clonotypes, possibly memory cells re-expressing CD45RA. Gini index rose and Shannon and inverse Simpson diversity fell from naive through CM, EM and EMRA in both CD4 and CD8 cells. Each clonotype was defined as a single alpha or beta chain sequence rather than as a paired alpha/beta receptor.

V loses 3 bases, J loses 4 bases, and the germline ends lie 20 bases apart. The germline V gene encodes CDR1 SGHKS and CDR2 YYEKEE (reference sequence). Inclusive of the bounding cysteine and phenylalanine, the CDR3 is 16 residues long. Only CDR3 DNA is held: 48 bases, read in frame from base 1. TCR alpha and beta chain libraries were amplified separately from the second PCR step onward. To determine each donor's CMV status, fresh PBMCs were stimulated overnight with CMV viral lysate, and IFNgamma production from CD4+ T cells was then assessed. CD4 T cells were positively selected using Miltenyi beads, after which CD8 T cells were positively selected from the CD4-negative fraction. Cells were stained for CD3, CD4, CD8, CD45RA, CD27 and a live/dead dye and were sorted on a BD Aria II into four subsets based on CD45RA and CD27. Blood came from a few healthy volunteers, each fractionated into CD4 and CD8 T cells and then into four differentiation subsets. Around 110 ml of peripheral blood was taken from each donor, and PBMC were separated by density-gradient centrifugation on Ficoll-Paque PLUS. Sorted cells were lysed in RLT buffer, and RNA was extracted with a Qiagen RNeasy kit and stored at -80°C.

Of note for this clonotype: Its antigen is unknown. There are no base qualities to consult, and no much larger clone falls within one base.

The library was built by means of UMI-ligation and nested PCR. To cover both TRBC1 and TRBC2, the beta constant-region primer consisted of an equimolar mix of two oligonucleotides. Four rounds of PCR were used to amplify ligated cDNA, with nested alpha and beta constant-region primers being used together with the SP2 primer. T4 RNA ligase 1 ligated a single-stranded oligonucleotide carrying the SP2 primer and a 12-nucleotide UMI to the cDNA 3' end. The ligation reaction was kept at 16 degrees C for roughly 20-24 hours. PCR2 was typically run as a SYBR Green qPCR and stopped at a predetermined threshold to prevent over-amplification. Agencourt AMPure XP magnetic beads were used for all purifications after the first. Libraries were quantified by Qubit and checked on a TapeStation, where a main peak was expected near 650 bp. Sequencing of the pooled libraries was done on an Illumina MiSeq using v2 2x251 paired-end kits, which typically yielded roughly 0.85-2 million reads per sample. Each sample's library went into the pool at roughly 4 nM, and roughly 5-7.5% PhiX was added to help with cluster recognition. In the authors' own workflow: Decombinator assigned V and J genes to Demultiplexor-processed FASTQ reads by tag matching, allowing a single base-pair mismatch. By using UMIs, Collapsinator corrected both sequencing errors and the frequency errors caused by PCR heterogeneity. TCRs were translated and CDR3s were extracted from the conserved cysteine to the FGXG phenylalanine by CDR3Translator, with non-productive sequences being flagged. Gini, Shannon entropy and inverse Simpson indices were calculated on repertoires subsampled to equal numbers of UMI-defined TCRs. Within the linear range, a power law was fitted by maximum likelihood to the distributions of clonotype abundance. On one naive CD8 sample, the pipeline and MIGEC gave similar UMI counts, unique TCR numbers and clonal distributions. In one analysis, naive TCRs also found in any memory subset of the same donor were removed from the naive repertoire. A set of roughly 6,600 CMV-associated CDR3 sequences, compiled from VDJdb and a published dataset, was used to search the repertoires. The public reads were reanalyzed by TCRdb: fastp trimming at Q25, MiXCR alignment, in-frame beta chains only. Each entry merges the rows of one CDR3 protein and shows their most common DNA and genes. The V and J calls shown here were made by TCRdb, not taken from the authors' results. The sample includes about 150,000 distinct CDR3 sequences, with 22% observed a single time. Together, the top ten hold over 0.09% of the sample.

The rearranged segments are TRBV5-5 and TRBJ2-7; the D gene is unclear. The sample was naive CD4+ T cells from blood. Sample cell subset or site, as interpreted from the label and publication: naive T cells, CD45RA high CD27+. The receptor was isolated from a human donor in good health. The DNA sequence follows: TGTGCCAGCAGCTCACTCGCCGGGTTCCCGAATTACGAGCAGTACTTC. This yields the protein CASSSLAGFPNYEQYF.